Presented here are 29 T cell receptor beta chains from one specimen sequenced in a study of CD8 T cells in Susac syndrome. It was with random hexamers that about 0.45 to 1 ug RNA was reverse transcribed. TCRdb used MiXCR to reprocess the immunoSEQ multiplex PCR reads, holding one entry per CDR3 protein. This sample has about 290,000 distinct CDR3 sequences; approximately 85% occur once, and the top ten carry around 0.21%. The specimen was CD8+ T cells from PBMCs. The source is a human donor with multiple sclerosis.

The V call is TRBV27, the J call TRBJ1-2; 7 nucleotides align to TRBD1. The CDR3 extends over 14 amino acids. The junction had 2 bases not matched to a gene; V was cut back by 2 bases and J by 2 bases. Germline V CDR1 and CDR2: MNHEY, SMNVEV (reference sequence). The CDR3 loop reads CASSLTGVNYGYTF. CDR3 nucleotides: TGTGCCAGCAGTTTAACAGGGGTAAACTATGGCTACACCTTC.

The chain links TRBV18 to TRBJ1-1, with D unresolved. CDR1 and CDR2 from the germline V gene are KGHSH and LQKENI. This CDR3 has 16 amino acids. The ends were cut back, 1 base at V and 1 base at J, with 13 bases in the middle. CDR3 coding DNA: TGTGCCAGCTCACCACAGGACCCGGTATCGAACACTGAAGCTTTCTTT. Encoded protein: CASSPQDPVSNTEAFF.

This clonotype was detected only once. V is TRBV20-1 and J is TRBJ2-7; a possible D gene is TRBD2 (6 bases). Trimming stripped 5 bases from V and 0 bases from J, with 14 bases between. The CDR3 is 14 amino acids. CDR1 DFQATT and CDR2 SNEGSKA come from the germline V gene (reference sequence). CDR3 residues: CSAPGGSSSYEQYF. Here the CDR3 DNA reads TGCAGTGCTCCCGGGGGATCCAGCTCCTACGAGCAGTACTTC.

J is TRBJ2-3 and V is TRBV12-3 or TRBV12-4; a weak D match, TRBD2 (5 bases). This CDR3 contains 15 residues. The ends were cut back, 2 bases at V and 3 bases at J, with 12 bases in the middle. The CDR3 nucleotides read TGTGCCAGCAGTTTACTCCTAGCACCGACAGATACGCAGTATTTT. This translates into CASSLLLAPTDTQYF.

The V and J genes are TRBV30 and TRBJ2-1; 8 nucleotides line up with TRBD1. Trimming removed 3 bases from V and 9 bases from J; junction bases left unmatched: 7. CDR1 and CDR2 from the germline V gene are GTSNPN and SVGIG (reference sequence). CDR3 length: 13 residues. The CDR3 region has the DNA TGTGCCTGGAGGGACAGGGTCAGGAGTGAGCAGTTCTTC. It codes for CAWRDRVRSEQFF.

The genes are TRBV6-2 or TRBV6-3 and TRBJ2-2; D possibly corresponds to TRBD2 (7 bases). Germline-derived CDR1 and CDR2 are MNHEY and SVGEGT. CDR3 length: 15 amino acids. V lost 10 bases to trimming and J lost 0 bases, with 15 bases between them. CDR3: CAIKGGASNTGELFF. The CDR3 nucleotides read TGTGCCATTAAGGGGGGGGCTTCGAACACCGGGGAGCTGTTTTTT.

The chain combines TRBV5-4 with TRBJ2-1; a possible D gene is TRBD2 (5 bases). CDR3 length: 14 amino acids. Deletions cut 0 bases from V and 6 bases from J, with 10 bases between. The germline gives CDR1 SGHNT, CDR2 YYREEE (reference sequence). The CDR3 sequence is CASSLEGRVNEQFF. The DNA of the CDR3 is TGTGCCAGCAGCTTGGAAGGGCGGGTCAATGAGCAGTTCTTC.

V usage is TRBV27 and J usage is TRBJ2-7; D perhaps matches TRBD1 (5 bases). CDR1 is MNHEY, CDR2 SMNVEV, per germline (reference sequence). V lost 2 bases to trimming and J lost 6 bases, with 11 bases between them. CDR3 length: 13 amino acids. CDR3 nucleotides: TGTGCCAGCAGTTTACCAGGGTCCGGCGAGCAGTACTTC. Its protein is CASSLPGSGEQYF.

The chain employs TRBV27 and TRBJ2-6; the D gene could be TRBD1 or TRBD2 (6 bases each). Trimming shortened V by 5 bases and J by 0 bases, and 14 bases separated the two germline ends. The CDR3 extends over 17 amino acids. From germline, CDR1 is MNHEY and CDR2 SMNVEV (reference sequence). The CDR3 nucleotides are TGTGCCAGCAGTACTACAGGGAGGTACTCTGGGGCCAACGTCCTGACTTTC. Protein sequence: CASSTTGRYSGANVLTF.

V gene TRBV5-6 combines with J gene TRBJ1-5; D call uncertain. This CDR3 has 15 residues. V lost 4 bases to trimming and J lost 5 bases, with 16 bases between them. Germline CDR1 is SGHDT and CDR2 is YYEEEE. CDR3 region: CASSRREGPDQPQHF. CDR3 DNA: TGTGCCAGCAGCCGTCGGGAGGGCCCCGATCAGCCCCAGCATTTT.

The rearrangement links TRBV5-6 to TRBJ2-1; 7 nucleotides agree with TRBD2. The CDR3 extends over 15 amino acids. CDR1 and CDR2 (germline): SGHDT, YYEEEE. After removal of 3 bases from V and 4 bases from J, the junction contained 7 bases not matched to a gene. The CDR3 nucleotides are TGTGCCAGCAGCTGGGGTAGCGGGCGTTACAATGAGCAGTTCTTC. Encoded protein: CASSWGSGRYNEQFF.

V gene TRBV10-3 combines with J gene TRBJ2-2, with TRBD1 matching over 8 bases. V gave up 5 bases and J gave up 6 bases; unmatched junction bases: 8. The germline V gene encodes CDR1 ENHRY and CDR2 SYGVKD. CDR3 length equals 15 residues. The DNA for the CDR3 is TGTGCCATCAGTTTCCGACAGGGGCGCGCCGGGGAGCTGTTTTTT. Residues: CAISFRQGRAGELFF.

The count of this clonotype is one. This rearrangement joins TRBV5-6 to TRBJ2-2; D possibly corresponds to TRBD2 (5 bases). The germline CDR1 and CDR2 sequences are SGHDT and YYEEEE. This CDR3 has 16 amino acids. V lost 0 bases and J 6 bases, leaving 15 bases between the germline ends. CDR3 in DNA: TGTGCCAGCAGCTTGGAAAACGCGGGTCGGGCCGGGGAGCTGTTTTTT. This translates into CASSLENAGRAGELFF.

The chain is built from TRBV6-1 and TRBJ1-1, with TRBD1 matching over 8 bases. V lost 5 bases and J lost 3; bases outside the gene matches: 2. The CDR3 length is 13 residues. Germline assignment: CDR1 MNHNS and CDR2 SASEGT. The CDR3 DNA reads TGTGCCAGCAGTCGGACAGGGTACACTGAAGCTTTCTTT. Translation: CASSRTGYTEAFF.

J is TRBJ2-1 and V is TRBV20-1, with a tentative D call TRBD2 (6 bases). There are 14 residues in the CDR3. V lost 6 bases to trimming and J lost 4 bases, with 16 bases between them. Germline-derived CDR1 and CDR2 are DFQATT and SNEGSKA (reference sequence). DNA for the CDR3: TGCAGTGCGGGAGGCGCGGAAGATTACAATGAGCAGTTCTTC. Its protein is CSAGGAEDYNEQFF.

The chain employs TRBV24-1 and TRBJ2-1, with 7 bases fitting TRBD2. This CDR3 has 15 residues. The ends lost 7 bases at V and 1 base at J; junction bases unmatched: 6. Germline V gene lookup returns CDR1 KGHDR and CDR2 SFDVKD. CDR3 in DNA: TGTGCCACCAGCGGGGGAGGGGTGTCCTACAATGAGCAGTTCTTC. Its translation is CATSGGGVSYNEQFF.

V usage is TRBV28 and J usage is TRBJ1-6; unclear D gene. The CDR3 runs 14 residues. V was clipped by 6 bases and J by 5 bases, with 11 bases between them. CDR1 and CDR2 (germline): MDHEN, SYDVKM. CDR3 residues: CASRVGLNNSPLHF. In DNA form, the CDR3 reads TGTGCCAGCAGGGTGGGATTGAATAATTCACCCCTCCACTTT.

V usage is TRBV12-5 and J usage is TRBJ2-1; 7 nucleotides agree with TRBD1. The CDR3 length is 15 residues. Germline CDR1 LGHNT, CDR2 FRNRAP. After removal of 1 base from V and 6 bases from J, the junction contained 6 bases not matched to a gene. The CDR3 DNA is TGTGCTAGTGGTTTGGGCCAGGGGGTTATCAATGAGCAGTTCTTC. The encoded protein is CASGLGQGVINEQFF. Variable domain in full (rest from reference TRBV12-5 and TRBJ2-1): DARVTQTPRHKVTEMGQEVTMRCQPILGHNTVFWYRQTMMQGLELLAYFRNRAPLDDSGMPKDRFSAEMPDATLATLKIQPSEPRDSAVYFCASGLGQGVINEQFFGPGTRLTVL.

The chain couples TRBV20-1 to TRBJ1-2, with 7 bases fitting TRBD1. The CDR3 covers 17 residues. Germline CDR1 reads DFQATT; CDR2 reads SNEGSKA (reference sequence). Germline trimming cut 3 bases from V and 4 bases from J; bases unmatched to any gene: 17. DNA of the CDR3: TGCAGTGCTAGGGGGCCTCAAGGGACAGAAAATTTCTATGGCTACACCTTC. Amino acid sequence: CSARGPQGTENFYGYTF.

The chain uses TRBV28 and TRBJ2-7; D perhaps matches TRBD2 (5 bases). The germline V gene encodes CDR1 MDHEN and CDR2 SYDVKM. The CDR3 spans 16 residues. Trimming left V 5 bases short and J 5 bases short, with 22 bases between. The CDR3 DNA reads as TGTGCCAGCAGTCTTTACGAAAGGACTTTGGGCCACGAGCAGTACTTC. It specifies CASSLYERTLGHEQYF.

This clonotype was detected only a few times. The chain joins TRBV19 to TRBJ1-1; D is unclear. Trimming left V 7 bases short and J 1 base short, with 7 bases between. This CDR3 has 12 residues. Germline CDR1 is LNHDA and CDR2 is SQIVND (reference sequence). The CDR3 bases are TGTGCCAGTACCTCGGAGAACACTGAAGCTTTCTTT. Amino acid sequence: CASTSENTEAFF.

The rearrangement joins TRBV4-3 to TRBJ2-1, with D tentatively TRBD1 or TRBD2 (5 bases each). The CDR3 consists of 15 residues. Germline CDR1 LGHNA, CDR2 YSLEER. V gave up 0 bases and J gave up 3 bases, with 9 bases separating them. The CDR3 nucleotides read TGCGCCAGCAGCCAAGATGGGACCGACTACAATGAGCAGTTCTTC. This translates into CASSQDGTDYNEQFF.

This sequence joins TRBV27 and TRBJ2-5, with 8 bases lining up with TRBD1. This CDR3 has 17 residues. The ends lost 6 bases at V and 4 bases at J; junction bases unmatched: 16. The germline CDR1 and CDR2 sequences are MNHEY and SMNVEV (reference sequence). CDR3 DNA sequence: TGTGCCAGCAGACACTACTATAGGACAGGGCCGGGAGAGACCCAGTACTTC. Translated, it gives CASRHYYRTGPGETQYF.

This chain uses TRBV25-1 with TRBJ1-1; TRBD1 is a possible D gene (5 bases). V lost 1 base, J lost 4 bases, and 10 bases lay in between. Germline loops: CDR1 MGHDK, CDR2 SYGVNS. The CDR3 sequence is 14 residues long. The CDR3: CASSELGVGTEAFF. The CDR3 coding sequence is TGTGCCAGCAGTGAATTGGGGGTGGGCACTGAAGCTTTCTTT.

CDR3 sequence reads: CASSRGGEQYF. DNA for the CDR3: TGTGCCAGCAGCCGAGGTGGCGAGCAGTACTTC. The J gene is TRBJ2-7, the V gene TRBV27, with D hard to call. Germline V gene sequence: CDR1 MNHEY, CDR2 SMNVEV (reference sequence). Trimming pared 6 bases from V and 6 bases from J, leaving 9 bases between. This CDR3 region has 11 residues.

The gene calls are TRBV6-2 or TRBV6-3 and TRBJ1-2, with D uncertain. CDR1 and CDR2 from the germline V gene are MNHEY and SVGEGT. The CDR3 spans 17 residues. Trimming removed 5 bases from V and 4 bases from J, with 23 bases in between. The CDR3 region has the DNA TGTGCCAGCAGTCCAACCTCGCTCAAAGACGGATTCTATGGCTACACCTTC. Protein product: CASSPTSLKDGFYGYTF.

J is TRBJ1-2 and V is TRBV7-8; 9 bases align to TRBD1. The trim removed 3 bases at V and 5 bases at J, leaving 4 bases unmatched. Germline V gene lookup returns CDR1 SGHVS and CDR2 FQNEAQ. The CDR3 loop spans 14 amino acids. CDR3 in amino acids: CASSFRQGGYGYTF. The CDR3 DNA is TGTGCCAGCAGCTTCAGACAGGGGGGTTATGGCTACACCTTC.

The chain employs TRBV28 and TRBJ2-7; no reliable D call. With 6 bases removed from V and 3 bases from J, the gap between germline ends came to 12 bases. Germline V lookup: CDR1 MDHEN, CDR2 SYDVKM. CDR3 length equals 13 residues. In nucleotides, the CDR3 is TGTGCCAGCAGACTCGGGTCTAACTACGAGCAGTACTTC. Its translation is CASRLGSNYEQYF.

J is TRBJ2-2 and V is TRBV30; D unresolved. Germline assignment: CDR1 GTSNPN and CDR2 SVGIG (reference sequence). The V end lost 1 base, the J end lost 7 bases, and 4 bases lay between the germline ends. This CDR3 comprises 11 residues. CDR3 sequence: CAWSDLGELFF. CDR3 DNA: TGTGCCTGGAGTGACCTCGGGGAGCTGTTTTTT.